These 30 T cell receptor beta chains share one sample of origin, sequenced in a study of blood T cell repertoires in COVID-19. Assay: immunoSEQ multiplex PCR; the TCRdb copy retains only in-frame clones and omits some. The sample records 200,000 to 250,000 clones, 84% being singletons. Input material: peripheral blood. These receptors came from a man in his fifties or sixties with active or convalescent COVID-19.

J is TRBJ2-1 and V is TRBV2; D may be TRBD2 (6 bases). V dropped 10 bases and J dropped 0 bases, with 22 bases sitting between them. The CDR3 extends over 17 amino acids. From germline, CDR1 is SNHLY and CDR2 FYNNEI. The CDR3 sequence is CANNKVSGPSSYNEQFF. The CDR3 DNA sequence: TGTGCCAACAATAAGGTTAGCGGCCCAAGCTCCTACAATGAGCAGTTCTTC.

The V gene is TRBV7-2, the J gene TRBJ2-1, with D unresolved. This CDR3 is built from 11 residues. V was shortened by 6 bases and J by 2 bases, with 2 bases between the two germline ends. CDR1 and CDR2 (germline): SGHTA, FQGNSA. The CDR3 spells CASSTYNEQFF. The CDR3 DNA reads TGTGCCAGCAGTACCTACAATGAGCAGTTCTTC.

A note on this clone: The sample contains more than one DNA sequence encoding this CDR3. J is TRBJ1-1 and V is TRBV7-3, with a tentative D call TRBD1 (5 bases). Per germline, CDR1 SGHTA and CDR2 FQGTGA. The CDR3 has 13 amino acids. Trimming took off 3 bases at V and 4 bases at J, with 9 bases between the two ends. CDR3 amino acids: CASSLQGGTEAFF. CDR3 nucleotide sequence: TGTGCCAGCAGCTTGCAGGGTGGCACTGAAGCTTTCTTT.

This chain joins TRBV28 and TRBJ2-1; TRBD2 matches 9 bases. V shed 5 bases and J 10 bases; nucleotides not matched to a gene: 15. CDR1 is MDHEN, CDR2 SYDVKM, per germline. CDR3 length equals 16 residues. The CDR3 loop is CASSLTGGRARGEQFF. The CDR3 nucleotides read TGTGCCAGCAGTCTGACCGGCGGGAGGGCCCGAGGAGAGCAGTTCTTC.

This clone has only a few counts. The rearrangement joins TRBV28 to TRBJ1-4; 8 positions agree with TRBD1. CDR1 and CDR2 (germline): MDHEN, SYDVKM. There are 14 residues in the CDR3. V shed 3 bases, J shed 7 bases, and the junction held 4 bases outside the gene matches. This CDR3 is CASSFTGGSEKLFF. CDR3 nucleotides: TGTGCCAGCAGTTTCACAGGGGGAAGTGAAAAACTGTTTTTT. The full variable domain, its missing parts supplied by reference TRBV28 and TRBJ1-4, is DVKVTQSSRYLVKRTGEKVFLECVQDMDHENMFWYRQDPGLGLRLIYFSYDVKMKEKGDIPEGYSVSREKKERFSLILESASTNQTSMYLCASSFTGGSEKLFFGSGTQLSVL.

The J gene is TRBJ2-2, the V gene TRBV7-2, with a possible D match to TRBD2 (6 bases). The CDR3 consists of 17 residues. The germline V gene has CDR1 SGHTA and CDR2 FQGNSA. Trimming pared 5 bases from V and 6 bases from J, leaving 22 bases between. CDR3 DNA: TGTGCCAGCAGCCTCAGACTAGTGGGTCGGTGGTCCGGGGAGCTGTTTTTT. Translating gives CASSLRLVGRWSGELFF.

This clone appeared a few times. The V gene is TRBV5-1, the J gene TRBJ1-2; 11 bases match TRBD1. Germline lookup yields CDR1 SGHRS and CDR2 YFSETQ. The CDR3 contains 15 residues. J was trimmed by 2 bases and V by 5 bases; bases with no gene match: 5. As DNA, the CDR3 is TGCGCCAGCAGACGGACAGGGGGCGCAAACTATGGCTACACCTTC. This encodes CASRRTGGANYGYTF.

J is TRBJ2-3 and V is TRBV28, with TRBD2 matching over 9 bases. J lost 0 bases, V lost 3 bases, and 1 base had no gene match. Germline values: CDR1 MDHEN, CDR2 SYDVKM. The CDR3 sequence is 15 residues long. The CDR3 is CASSFTSGSTDTQYF. The CDR3 DNA follows: TGTGCCAGCAGTTTTACTAGCGGGAGCACAGATACGCAGTATTTT.

This chain links TRBV11-2 with TRBJ1-2; 10 bases agree with TRBD1. There are 15 residues in the CDR3. Germline V gives CDR1 SGHAT, CDR2 FQNNGV. The trim removed 6 bases at V and 4 bases at J, leaving 8 bases unmatched. This CDR3 is CASSRPGQGSYGYTF. CDR3 nucleotide sequence: TGTGCCAGCAGTCGACCGGGACAGGGGAGCTATGGCTACACCTTC.

The chain links TRBV6-2 or TRBV6-3 to TRBJ1-5; 8 nucleotides agree with TRBD1. CDR3 length equals 16 residues. Germline assignment: CDR1 MNHEY and CDR2 SVGEGT. Losses at the gene ends were 5 bases for V and 1 base for J; bases not matched to a gene: 7. This CDR3 reads CASSPDRVRSNQPQHF. The CDR3 DNA is TGTGCCAGCAGTCCGGACAGGGTACGAAGCAATCAGCCCCAGCATTTT.

The V gene is TRBV5-6, the J gene TRBJ2-7; a weak D match, TRBD2 (5 bases). The CDR3 consists of 12 residues. V gave up 0 bases and J gave up 7 bases, with 8 bases separating them. Germline V gives CDR1 SGHDT, CDR2 YYEEEE. Here the CDR3 reads CASSLGPGEQYV. The CDR3 DNA is TGTGCCAGCAGCTTGGGGCCGGGAGAGCAGTACGTC.

The chain recombines TRBV7-2 with TRBJ2-3; D might be TRBD2 (6 bases). CDR3 length: 16 amino acids. CDR1 is SGHTA, CDR2 FQGNSA, per germline. V lost 0 bases to trimming and J lost 2 bases, with 12 bases between them. The CDR3 DNA is TGTGCCAGCAGCTTAGCTGGCGGGATACCCACAGATACGCAGTATTTT. Residues: CASSLAGGIPTDTQYF. The full variable domain, its missing parts supplied by reference TRBV7-2 and TRBJ2-3, is GAGVSQSPSNKVTEKGKDVELRCDPISGHTALYWYRQSLGQGLEFLIYFQGNSAPDKSGLPSDRFSAERTGGSVSTLTIQRTQQEDSAVYLCASSLAGGIPTDTQYFGPGTRLTVL.

V and J are TRBV5-6 and TRBJ2-7; 14 nucleotides match TRBD2. V gave up 4 bases and J gave up 5 bases; unmatched junction bases: 8. The CDR3 is 16 residues long. Germline CDR1 reads SGHDT; CDR2 reads YYEEEE. CDR3 bases: TGTGCCAGCAGCCCCAAAATGGGACTAGCGGGAGACGAGCAGTACTTC. It encodes CASSPKMGLAGDEQYF.

This clone appeared once. V is TRBV19 and J is TRBJ1-1; TRBD1 matches 7 bases. Germline CDR1 and CDR2: LNHDA and SQIVND (reference sequence). CDR3 length: 14 amino acids. Unmatched junction bases numbered 3, after V lost 4 bases and J lost 1 base. CDR3 sequence (DNA): TGTGCCAGTAGTAGCAGGGGGGAGAACACTGAAGCTTTCTTT. Its protein product is CASSSRGENTEAFF.

The chain carries TRBV29-1 and TRBJ2-5; 10 bases fit TRBD1. J was trimmed by 5 bases and V by 7 bases; bases with no gene match: 16. Germline CDR1 reads SQVTM; CDR2 reads ANQGSEA. This CDR3 comprises 16 residues. For the CDR3, the DNA is TGCAGCGGAATGTCGGGACAGGGGCTCAGTTATGAGACCCAGTACTTC. This sequence encodes CSGMSGQGLSYETQYF.

V is TRBV7-2 and J is TRBJ2-6; tentatively, D is TRBD1 (5 bases). CDR3 length equals 15 residues. Between the trimmed V and J ends, which lost 5 bases and 4 bases, there was a span of 12 bases. In germline, CDR1 is SGHTA, CDR2 FQGNSA. This chain's CDR3 is CASSPTGQGANVLTF. CDR3 sequence (DNA): TGTGCCAGCAGCCCTACAGGTCAGGGGGCCAACGTCCTGACTTTC.

This chain uses TRBV28 with TRBJ2-5, with D perhaps matching TRBD2 (6 bases). The CDR3 length is 16 residues. V lost 5 bases to trimming and J lost 5 bases, with 21 bases between them. Germline CDR1 is MDHEN and CDR2 is SYDVKM. The CDR3 loop reads CASSTNSGLSFETQYF. CDR3 nucleotide sequence: TGTGCCAGCAGTACCAACTCGGGACTTAGTTTTGAGACCCAGTACTTC.

The V gene is TRBV5-4, the J gene TRBJ2-3; possibly TRBD1 for D (6 bases). V was pared by 1 base and J by 7 bases, with 13 bases between. This CDR3 has 14 amino acids. Germline V CDR1 and CDR2: SGHNT, YYREEE (reference sequence). The CDR3 sequence is CASSLWTARNTQYF. As DNA, the CDR3 is TGTGCCAGCAGCTTGTGGACAGCCAGGAATACGCAGTATTTT.

The V gene is TRBV2, the J gene TRBJ1-6; D not resolved. Trimming shortened V by 6 bases and J by 10 bases, and 19 bases separated the two germline ends. CDR3 length equals 15 residues. Germline CDR1 and CDR2: SNHLY and FYNNEI. This CDR3 is CASRQMGFIVSPLHF. The CDR3 bases are TGTGCCAGCAGACAGATGGGCTTTATCGTCTCACCCCTCCACTTT.

The genes are TRBV10-3 and TRBJ2-1; tentative D call: TRBD2 (6 bases). The CDR3 sequence is 14 residues long. Germline V CDR1 and CDR2: ENHRY, SYGVKD. The V end was cut by 10 bases, the J end by 0 bases, with 13 bases between. Here the CDR3 DNA reads TGTGCCACCCAAGCGGGCCTCTCCTACAATGAGCAGTTCTTC. Protein: CATQAGLSYNEQFF.

The chain carries TRBV6-6 and TRBJ1-2; a weak D match, TRBD1 (5 bases). The CDR3 extends over 13 amino acids. V was cut by 10 bases and J by 2 bases, with 14 bases left in between. Germline V gene sequence: CDR1 MNHNY, CDR2 SVGAGI (reference sequence). CDR3 residues: CATRSGANYGYTF. The CDR3 coding sequence is TGTGCCACCCGGAGCGGGGCAAACTATGGCTACACCTTC.

The rearrangement joins TRBV20-1 to TRBJ2-5; D is perhaps TRBD1 (7 bases). The V gene lost 3 bases and the J gene lost 5 bases, with 19 bases spanning the gap. The germline V gene has CDR1 DFQATT and CDR2 SNEGSKA (reference sequence). The CDR3 consists of 15 residues. CDR3 region: CSASQPLTGRETQYF. The CDR3 region has the DNA TGCAGTGCTAGTCAGCCTTTGACAGGGAGGGAGACCCAGTACTTC.

V is TRBV10-3 and J is TRBJ1-3; 7 bases map to TRBD1. V was pared by 6 bases and J by 0 bases, with 2 bases of the junction left unmatched. The germline CDR1 and CDR2 sequences are ENHRY and SYGVKD. There are 14 residues in the CDR3. DNA for the CDR3: TGTGCCATCAGCGCAGGGGGCTCTGGAAACACCATATATTTT. Its protein product is CAISAGGSGNTIYF.

The rearrangement links TRBV25-1 to TRBJ1-4; D is undetermined. Trimming pared 7 bases from V and 4 bases from J, leaving 10 bases between. The CDR3 contains 13 residues. CDR1 MGHDK and CDR2 SYGVNS come from the germline V gene. The CDR3 region has the DNA TGTGCCAGCACTTCACAGATTAATGAAAAACTGTTTTTT. This codes for CASTSQINEKLFF.

The chain couples TRBV27 to TRBJ2-1; D possibly corresponds to TRBD2 (5 bases). Trimming removed 7 bases from V and 5 bases from J, with 18 bases in between. In germline, CDR1 is MNHEY, CDR2 SMNVEV (reference sequence). This CDR3 region has 15 residues. The CDR3 coding sequence is TGTGCCAGCACCCGTGATGCCGGGAACAACAATGAGCAGTTCTTC. Its protein is CASTRDAGNNNEQFF.

The rearrangement uses TRBV6-6 and TRBJ1-2; 7 nucleotides match TRBD1. Trimming took 11 bases from V and 4 from J; bases not matched to a gene: 10. The germline V gene encodes CDR1 MNHNY and CDR2 SVGAGI (reference sequence). There are 13 residues in the CDR3. The CDR3, as DNA: TGTGCCTGTCGAGGGGGCGAGATCTATGGCTACACCTTC. This translates into CACRGGEIYGYTF.

This clone was counted a single time. The chain uses TRBV3-1 (or the pseudogene TRBV3-2) and TRBJ2-3, with D uncertain. Trimming shortened V by 2 bases and J by 6 bases, and 12 bases separated the two germline ends. The germline CDR1 and CDR2 sequences are LGHDT and YNNKEL (reference sequence). The CDR3 runs 14 residues. The CDR3 sequence: CASSQLLMADTQYF. As DNA, the CDR3 is TGTGCCAGCAGCCAATTGCTTATGGCCGATACGCAGTATTTT.

The rearrangement uses TRBV18 and TRBJ2-5; tentative D call: TRBD2 (7 bases). Trimming cost V 1 base and J 5 bases, with 17 bases left between them. The CDR3 consists of 16 residues. The germline V gene has CDR1 KGHSH and CDR2 LQKENI. CDR3 DNA: TGTGCCAGCTCACCACGGGGGGGCGACGTTCTCGAGACCCAGTACTTC. This sequence encodes CASSPRGGDVLETQYF. Combining the CDR3 with reference TRBV18 and TRBJ2-5 gives the whole variable domain NAGVMQNPRHLVRRRGQEARLRCSPMKGHSHVYWYRQLPEEGLKFMVYLQKENIIDESGMPKERFSAEFPKEGPSILRIQQVVRGDSAAYFCASSPRGGDVLETQYFGPGTRLLVL.

The CDR3 reads CASSYRTSPSTDTQYF. The CDR3 DNA follows: TGTGCCAGCAGCTACAGGACTAGCCCTAGCACAGATACGCAGTATTTT. This chain uses TRBV7-2 with TRBJ2-3, with 8 bases lining up with TRBD2. CDR3 length: 16 amino acids. V lost 4 bases, J lost 0 bases, and 6 bases stayed unmatched. Germline assignment: CDR1 SGHTA and CDR2 FQGNSA.

This chain joins TRBV28 and TRBJ2-7, with D possibly matching TRBD2 (7 bases). The CDR3 runs to 13 residues. Trimming cost V 8 bases and J 4 bases, with 15 bases left between them. Germline CDR1 MDHEN, CDR2 SYDVKM. CDR3 region: CASRRAGAYEQYV. Written as DNA, the CDR3 is TGTGCCAGCCGGCGGGCGGGGGCATACGAGCAGTACGTC.